The 32 T cell receptor beta chains reported below all come from one sample, sequenced in a study of blood T cell repertoires in COVID-19. Sequencing was performed with immunoSEQ multiplex PCR; in TCRdb, only in-frame clones are kept and a portion is missing. The sample yields under 300,000 clones, 86% seen once. The sequencing sample was made of peripheral blood. All receptors come from a man aged 80 or over with acute or convalescent COVID-19.

V is TRBV5-4 and J is TRBJ1-1; D is possibly TRBD1 (6 bases). The CDR3 runs to 14 residues. CDR1 is SGHNT, CDR2 YYREEE, per germline (reference sequence). The V end lost 4 bases, the J end lost 1 base, and 11 bases lay between the germline ends. CDR3 residues: CASSRGGENTEAFF. The DNA for the CDR3 is TGTGCCAGCAGCAGGGGGGGCGAGAACACTGAAGCTTTCTTT.

The gene calls are TRBV10-3 and TRBJ2-3; 7 nucleotides agree with TRBD1. V trimming: 5 bases; J trimming: 0 bases; junction bases outside the gene matches: 8. Germline V gene data show CDR1 as ENHRY and CDR2 as SYGVKD. This CDR3 is 16 amino acids long. CDR3 sequence (DNA): TGTGCCATCAGTCCACAGGGGACAATTAGCACAGATACGCAGTATTTT. Protein: CAISPQGTISTDTQYF.

The chain uses TRBV28 and TRBJ1-5; D is undetermined. CDR3 length: 16 residues. Germline V lookup: CDR1 MDHEN, CDR2 SYDVKM. With 4 bases removed from V and 3 bases from J, the gap between germline ends came to 16 bases. The CDR3 spells CASSSPGSQVNQPQHF. CDR3 bases: TGTGCCAGCAGTTCCCCCGGATCCCAGGTCAATCAGCCCCAGCATTTT. Based on the CDR3 plus reference TRBV28 and TRBJ1-5, the full variable domain is DVKVTQSSRYLVKRTGEKVFLECVQDMDHENMFWYRQDPGLGLRLIYFSYDVKMKEKGDIPEGYSVSREKKERFSLILESASTNQTSMYLCASSSPGSQVNQPQHFGDGTRLSIL.

V is TRBV19 and J is TRBJ2-7, with TRBD1 as a possible D gene (7 bases). Deletions cut 7 bases from V and 9 bases from J, with 28 bases between. The CDR3 length is 16 residues. Looked up from germline, CDR1 is LNHDA and CDR2 is SQIVND (reference sequence). CDR3 sequence (DNA): TGTGCCAGTATCCTGGGGGGACAGAGCACCTCAAACGCGCAGTACTTC. Amino acid sequence: CASILGGQSTSNAQYF.

The rearrangement links TRBV7-2 to TRBJ2-7, with 10 bases lining up with TRBD2. V lost 5 bases, J lost 7 bases, and 8 bases stayed unmatched. Germline CDR1 is SGHTA and CDR2 is FQGNSA. The CDR3 covers 14 residues. In nucleotides, the CDR3 is TGTGCCAGCAGCCACCAAGCGGGGGGGCGGGAGCAGTACTTC. It yields the protein CASSHQAGGREQYF.

The chain joins TRBV4-2 to TRBJ2-7; 8 bases are a match to TRBD2. The CDR3 sequence is 16 residues long. Germline V CDR1 and CDR2: LGHNA, YNFKEQ. The junction had 6 bases not matched to a gene; V was cut back by 0 bases and J by 2 bases. CDR3 amino acids: CASSQDIAGTPYEQYF. Written as DNA, the CDR3 is TGTGCCAGCAGCCAAGATATAGCGGGGACCCCCTACGAGCAGTACTTC.

The chain couples TRBV5-1 to TRBJ1-1; 9 bases map to TRBD1. The CDR3 sequence is 14 residues long. Germline CDR1 is SGHRS and CDR2 is YFSETQ. V shed 3 bases, J shed 10 bases, and the junction held 10 bases outside the gene matches. The CDR3: CASSWGQGSELAFF. In DNA, the CDR3 is TGCGCCAGCAGCTGGGGACAGGGTTCGGAATTAGCTTTCTTT.

V is TRBV19 and J is TRBJ2-6, with 10 bases aligning to TRBD1. Germline CDR1 and CDR2: LNHDA and SQIVND (reference sequence). V gave up 3 bases and J gave up 1 base; unmatched junction bases: 9. The length of the CDR3 is 19 residues. As DNA, the CDR3 is TGTGCCAGTAGTATCGACCGGGACAGGGGATGGTCTGGGGCCAACGTCCTGACTTTC. Translation: CASSIDRDRGWSGANVLTF.

The V and J genes are TRBV28 and TRBJ1-3; 8 positions match TRBD1. This CDR3 is built from 14 residues. Germline trimming cut 6 bases from V and 5 bases from J; bases unmatched to any gene: 6. Germline V CDR1 and CDR2: MDHEN, SYDVKM. The CDR3 spells CASSPDRVRNTIYF. The CDR3 coding sequence is TGTGCCAGCAGCCCGGACAGGGTCCGAAACACCATATATTTT.

The rearrangement links TRBV21-1 to TRBJ1-1; the table calls TRBD1, which could not be checked here. TRBV21-1 is flagged as a pseudogene. The CDR3 extends over 13 amino acids. In DNA form, the CDR3 reads TGTGCCAGCAGGTTATGTAAGGGGACTGAAGCTTTCTTT. Translated, it gives CASRLCKGTEAFF.

The chain uses TRBV5-8 and TRBJ1-6; no reliable D call. This CDR3 has 15 residues. Trimming took 1 base from V and 11 from J, leaving 16 bases between them. Germline values: CDR1 SGHTS, CDR2 YDEGEE. CDR3 nucleotide sequence: TGTGCCAGCAGCTTGAAGGGAGGACTGGGTCCACCCCTCCACTTT. Residues: CASSLKGGLGPPLHF. The variable domain in full, completed from reference TRBV5-8 and TRBJ1-6, reads EAGVTQSPTHLIKTRGQQATLRCSPISGHTSVYWYQQALGLGLQFLLWYDEGEERNRGNFPPRFSGRQFPNYSSELNVNALELEDSALYLCASSLKGGLGPPLHFGNGTRLTVT.

V is TRBV6-2 or TRBV6-3 and J is TRBJ2-1; no reliable D call. Trimming removed 2 bases from V and 12 bases from J, with 17 bases in between. The CDR3 has 14 residues. Germline V CDR1 and CDR2: MNHEY, SVGEGT. The CDR3 nucleotides are TGTGCCAGCAGTTACAACGCAGCCCCTAGTGTGCAGTTCTTC. This gives the protein CASSYNAAPSVQFF.

The genes are TRBV20-1 and TRBJ1-1, with D possibly TRBD1 on 6 matching bases. V lost 3 bases to trimming and J lost 0 bases, with 23 bases between them. The CDR3 has 18 residues. CDR1 DFQATT and CDR2 SNEGSKA come from the germline V gene (reference sequence). CDR3 coding DNA: TGCAGTGCTAGTAGGGGGACCGGGTCCCTGGCCATGAACACTGAAGCTTTCTTT. It encodes CSASRGTGSLAMNTEAFF.

This chain connects TRBV28 to TRBJ1-3; TRBD1 aligns across 9 bases. The CDR3 covers 14 residues. Germline loops: CDR1 MDHEN, CDR2 SYDVKM. The J segment lost 2 bases and the V segment lost 6 bases, leaving 2 bases of the junction unmatched. The CDR3 DNA follows: TGTGCCAGCAGGGGGACAGGGACTGGAAACACCATATATTTT. It encodes CASRGTGTGNTIYF. Full variable domain (missing parts from reference TRBV28 and TRBJ1-3): DVKVTQSSRYLVKRTGEKVFLECVQDMDHENMFWYRQDPGLGLRLIYFSYDVKMKEKGDIPEGYSVSREKKERFSLILESASTNQTSMYLCASRGTGTGNTIYFGEGSWLTVV.

This CDR3 reads CASSRAAGYGYTF. The CDR3 bases are TGTGCCAGCAGCAGGGCCGCTGGCTATGGCTACACCTTC. The chain uses TRBV27 and TRBJ1-2; D is perhaps TRBD1 (5 bases). The length of the CDR3 is 13 residues. Germline CDR1 MNHEY, CDR2 SMNVEV (reference sequence). The V end lost 6 bases, the J end lost 4 bases, and 12 bases lay between the germline ends.

The chain is built from TRBV28 and TRBJ1-4; TRBD1 agrees at 8 bases. Germline CDR1 MDHEN, CDR2 SYDVKM. The CDR3 is made up of 14 amino acids. Germline trimming cut 7 bases from V and 2 bases from J; bases unmatched to any gene: 3. CDR3: CASKQGVTNEKLFF. The DNA for the CDR3 is TGTGCCAGCAAACAGGGGGTCACTAATGAAAAACTGTTTTTT.

CDR3 DNA: TGTGCCAGCAGCCTAACCTCAACTAATGAAAAACTGTTTTTT. Its protein product is CASSLTSTNEKLFF. The chain employs TRBV28 and TRBJ1-4; D gene ambiguous. With 6 bases removed from V and 0 bases from J, the gap between germline ends came to 8 bases. Germline values: CDR1 MDHEN, CDR2 SYDVKM. The CDR3 consists of 14 residues.

The gene calls are TRBV28 and TRBJ1-2, with 7 positions matching TRBD1. Germline CDR1 reads MDHEN; CDR2 reads SYDVKM. This CDR3 region has 13 residues. V lost 2 bases, J lost 7 bases, and 4 bases stayed unmatched. The CDR3 reads CASSLLNRGGYTF. The CDR3 DNA follows: TGTGCCAGCAGTTTACTTAACAGGGGTGGCTACACCTTC.

The J gene is TRBJ1-5, the V gene TRBV2; D perhaps matches TRBD1 (6 bases). V was shortened by 3 bases and J by 4 bases, with 19 bases between the two germline ends. The CDR3 consists of 17 residues. Germline CDR1 reads SNHLY; CDR2 reads FYNNEI. Here the CDR3 reads CASSDTQGKGSNQPQHF. DNA for the CDR3: TGTGCCAGCAGTGATACCCAGGGGAAGGGCTCGAATCAGCCCCAGCATTTT. Supplemented by reference TRBV2 and TRBJ1-5, the full variable domain reads EPEVTQTPSHQVTQMGQEVILRCVPISNHLYFYWYRQILGQKVEFLVSFYNNEISEKSEIFDDQFSVERPDGSNFTLKIRSTKLEDSAMYFCASSDTQGKGSNQPQHFGDGTRLSIL.

The J gene is TRBJ1-4, the V gene TRBV28; 8 bases are shared with TRBD1. Germline V gene sequence: CDR1 MDHEN, CDR2 SYDVKM. CDR3 length: 13 residues. With V trimmed by 7 bases and J by 8 bases, 6 bases remained unmatched. The CDR3 DNA is TGTGCCAGCACCACGACAGGGGCCGAAAAACTGTTTTTT. Amino acid sequence: CASTTTGAEKLFF.

The CDR3 is CASSSQANTEAFF. Written as DNA, the CDR3 is TGTGCCAGCAGCTCGCAGGCGAACACTGAAGCTTTCTTT. The chain carries TRBV7-3 and TRBJ1-1; no reliable D call. This CDR3 has 13 residues. Germline CDR1 reads SGHTA; CDR2 reads FQGTGA. Trimming removed 4 bases at V and 1 base at J, with 7 bases between.

The J gene is TRBJ1-1, the V gene TRBV2; no clear D gene. V shed 8 bases and J shed 1 base, with 14 bases lying between them. In germline, CDR1 is SNHLY, CDR2 FYNNEI. CDR3 size: 14 residues. For the CDR3, the DNA is TGTGCCAGCGGAGAGCGACGCTGGAACACTGAAGCTTTCTTT. This gives the protein CASGERRWNTEAFF.

The J gene is TRBJ1-2, the V gene TRBV4-2; 11 bases fit TRBD1. This CDR3 has 16 amino acids. CDR1 is LGHNA, CDR2 YNFKEQ, per germline. Losses at the gene ends were 3 bases for V and 0 bases for J; bases not matched to a gene: 3. This chain's CDR3 is CASSQGTGGANYGYTF. CDR3 nucleotides: TGTGCCAGCAGCCAGGGGACAGGGGGGGCTAACTATGGCTACACCTTC.

The chain combines TRBV5-1 with TRBJ1-2; 10 bases align to TRBD1. Trimming at V came to 4 bases and at J to 4 bases, leaving 7 bases not matched to a gene. The CDR3 is made up of 15 amino acids. Germline CDR1 SGHRS, CDR2 YFSETQ. Here the CDR3 DNA reads TGCGCCAGCAGCCCGACAGGGGGCAGTATCTATGGCTACACCTTC. It is translated as CASSPTGGSIYGYTF.

The V gene is TRBV27, the J gene TRBJ2-1, with TRBD2 matching 13 bases. The CDR3 loop spans 16 amino acids. The junction had 8 bases not matched to a gene; V was cut back by 5 bases and J by 7 bases. CDR1 and CDR2 (germline): MNHEY, SMNVEV (reference sequence). CDR3 sequence: CASSHPLGLAGNEQFF. DNA for the CDR3: TGTGCCAGCAGTCACCCCTTGGGACTAGCGGGAAATGAGCAGTTCTTC.

The V call is TRBV27, the J call TRBJ2-3; TRBD2 matches at 14 bases. The CDR3 runs 21 residues. In germline, CDR1 is MNHEY, CDR2 SMNVEV (reference sequence). Germline trimming cut 2 bases from V and 0 bases from J; bases unmatched to any gene: 13. The CDR3 is CASSLRGGLAGVPSSTDTQYF. DNA of the CDR3: TGTGCCAGCAGTTTACGTGGGGGACTAGCGGGAGTGCCCTCTAGCACAGATACGCAGTATTTT.

V and J are TRBV6-5 and TRBJ2-1; TRBD1 is a possible D gene (6 bases). Trimming removed 6 bases from V and 5 bases from J, with 14 bases in between. This CDR3 comprises 14 residues. CDR1 and CDR2 (germline): MNHEY, SVGAGI. Here the CDR3 reads CASRTNREHNEQFF. CDR3 sequence (DNA): TGTGCCAGCAGGACCAACAGGGAGCACAATGAGCAGTTCTTC.

This rearrangement joins TRBV23-1 to TRBJ2-3; D is uncertain. TRBV23-1 is identified as an open reading frame with a role that is uncertain. Trimming removed 0 bases at V and 11 bases at J, with 15 bases between. The CDR3 contains 14 residues. The CDR3 spells CASSQSITRRKQYF. The CDR3 DNA is TGCGCCAGCAGTCAATCAATTACTCGGCGGAAGCAGTATTTT.

This clone showed up just once. The V gene is TRBV6-1, the J gene TRBJ2-1, with TRBD2 matching over 10 bases. CDR1 and CDR2 from the germline V gene are MNHNS and SASEGT. This CDR3 is built from 17 residues. Trimming removed 4 bases from V and 8 bases from J; junction bases left unmatched: 14. For the CDR3, the DNA is TGTGCCAGCAGTGCTGTATCCTTAGCGGGGGGAAACGATGAGCAGTTCTTC. Translating gives CASSAVSLAGGNDEQFF.

This clone was found a few times. The chain employs TRBV5-1 and TRBJ2-5, with D possibly being TRBD1 (5 bases). The CDR3 is 13 amino acids. CDR1 and CDR2 (germline): SGHRS, YFSETQ. V was shortened by 0 bases and J by 2 bases, with 5 bases between the two germline ends. CDR3 nucleotide sequence: TGCGCCAGCAGCTTGGGACAGCAAGAGACCCAGTACTTC. This gives the protein CASSLGQQETQYF.

The chain links TRBV21-1 to TRBJ1-2. TRBV21-1 is reported as a pseudogene. The CDR3 is 18 residues long. The CDR3, as DNA: TGTGCCAGCAGCTTCCGGCTGTTGCGTTACCCGGGGGTTTATGGCTACACCTTC. Its translation: CASSFRLLRYPGVYGYTF.

The chain recombines TRBV18 with TRBJ2-7, with D perhaps TRBD1 (6 bases). Germline V CDR1 and CDR2: KGHSH, LQKENI. V lost 2 bases and J lost 2, with 7 bases in between. The CDR3 is made up of 13 amino acids. CDR3 protein: CASSPRQAYEQYF. The CDR3 DNA reads as TGTGCCAGCTCACCAAGACAGGCCTACGAGCAGTACTTC.